A single T cell receptor beta chain is shown here with its context. This entry comes from a study of PD-L1 blockade in urothelial cancer. The CDR3 spans 16 residues. The junction had 7 bases not matched to a gene; V was cut back by 4 bases and J by 2 bases. CDR1 and CDR2 (germline): SNHLY, FYNNEI. Indicated time point: pretreatment peripheral blood. Assay: immunoSEQ multiplex PCR; the TCRdb copy retains only in-frame clones and omits some. The table includes more than 15,000 clones, about nine tenths detected once. The receptor was derived from a man in his sixties or seventies with urothelial cancer. This chain links TRBV2 with TRBJ2-2, with 7 positions matching TRBD1. Source: PBMCs, taken around atezolizumab (anti-PD-L1) treatment. CDR3 nucleotide sequence: TGTGCCAGCAGTGGTGACAGGGCTGTTAACACCGGGGAGCTGTTTTTT. Protein sequence: CASSGDRAVNTGELFF.